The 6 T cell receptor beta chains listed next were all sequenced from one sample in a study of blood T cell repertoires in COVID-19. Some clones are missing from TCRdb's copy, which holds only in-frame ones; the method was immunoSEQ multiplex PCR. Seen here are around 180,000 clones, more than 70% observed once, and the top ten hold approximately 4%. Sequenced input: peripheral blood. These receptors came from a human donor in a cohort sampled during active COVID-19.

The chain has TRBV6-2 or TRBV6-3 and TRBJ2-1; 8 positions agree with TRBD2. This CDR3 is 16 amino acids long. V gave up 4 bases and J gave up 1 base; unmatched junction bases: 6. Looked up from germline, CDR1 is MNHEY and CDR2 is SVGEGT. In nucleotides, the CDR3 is TGTGCCAGCAGTTTTGAGCGGGAGAAATCCTACAATGAGCAGTTCTTC. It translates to CASSFEREKSYNEQFF.

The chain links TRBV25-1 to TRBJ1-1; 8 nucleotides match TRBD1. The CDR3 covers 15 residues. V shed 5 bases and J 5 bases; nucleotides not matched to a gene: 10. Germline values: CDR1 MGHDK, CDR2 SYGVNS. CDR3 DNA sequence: TGTGCCAGCAGTCCTGGGGACAGGCTTGAGACTGAAGCTTTCTTT. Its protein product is CASSPGDRLETEAFF. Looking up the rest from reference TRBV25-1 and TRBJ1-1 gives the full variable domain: EADIYQTPRYLVIGTGKKITLECSQTMGHDKMYWYQQDPGMELHLIHYSYGVNSTEKGDLSSESTVSRIRTEHFPLTLESARPSHTSQYLCASSPGDRLETEAFFGQGTRLTVV.

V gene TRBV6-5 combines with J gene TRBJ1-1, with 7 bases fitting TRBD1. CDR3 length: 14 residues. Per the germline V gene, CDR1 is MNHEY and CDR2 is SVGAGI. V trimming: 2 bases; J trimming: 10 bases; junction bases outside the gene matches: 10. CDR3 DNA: TGTGCCAGCAGTTACGCAAAAACAGGGGTAGGAGCTTTCTTT. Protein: CASSYAKTGVGAFF.

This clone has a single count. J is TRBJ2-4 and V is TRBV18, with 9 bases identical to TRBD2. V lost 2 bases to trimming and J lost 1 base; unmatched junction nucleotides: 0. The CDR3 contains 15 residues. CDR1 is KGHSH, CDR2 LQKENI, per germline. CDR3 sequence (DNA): TGTGCCAGCTCACCAAGCGGGGGGGCCAAAAACATTCAGTACTTC. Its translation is CASSPSGGAKNIQYF.

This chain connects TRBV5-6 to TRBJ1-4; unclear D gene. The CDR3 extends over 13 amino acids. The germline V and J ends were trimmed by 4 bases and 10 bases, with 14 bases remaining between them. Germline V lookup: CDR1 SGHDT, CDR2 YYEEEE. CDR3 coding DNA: TGTGCCAGCAGCCGAGACACGGATCGAAAACTGTTTTTT. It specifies CASSRDTDRKLFF.

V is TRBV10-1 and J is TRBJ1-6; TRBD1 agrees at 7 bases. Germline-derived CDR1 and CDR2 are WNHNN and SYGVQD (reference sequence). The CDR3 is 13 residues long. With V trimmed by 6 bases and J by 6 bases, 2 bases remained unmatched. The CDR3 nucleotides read TGCGCCAGCAGGCAGGGGGTTAATTCACCCCTCCACTTT. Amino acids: CASRQGVNSPLHF.